Below, 3 T cell receptor beta chains from the same sample are listed, as sequenced in a study of CD8 T cells in ankylosing spondylitis. Each CDR3 protein is one row after TCRdb ran MiXCR on the 5' RACE reads. The sample shows about 230,000 distinct CDR3 sequences, less than 9.5% of them seen only once. The specimen was blood, either unsorted or a sorted T cell fraction (not recorded which). These receptors all stem from a female donor with ankylosing spondylitis or in good health (not recorded which).

This clonotype showed up just a few times. This sequence joins TRBV5-4 and TRBJ2-7, with a weak D call TRBD1 (5 bases). V gave up 3 bases and J gave up 0 bases, with 7 bases separating them. The CDR3 contains 13 residues. The germline gives CDR1 SGHNT, CDR2 YYREEE (reference sequence). This CDR3 reads CASSSQGSYEQYF. CDR3 DNA: TGTGCCAGCAGCTCTCAGGGCTCCTACGAGCAGTACTTC.

This clonotype was found many times. J is TRBJ2-2 and V is TRBV5-1; D might be TRBD2 (5 bases). CDR3 size: 14 residues. Germline assignment: CDR1 SGHRS and CDR2 YFSETQ. Trimming pared 4 bases from V and 3 bases from J, leaving 10 bases between. The CDR3 loop reads CASSVGAYTGELFF. The CDR3 nucleotides read TGCGCCAGCAGCGTGGGAGCCTACACCGGGGAGCTGTTTTTT.

In this sample, this clonotype turned up many times. J is TRBJ1-5 and V is TRBV5-1; D perhaps matches TRBD1 (6 bases). Germline lookup yields CDR1 SGHRS and CDR2 YFSETQ. This CDR3 is 15 amino acids long. V was cut by 6 bases and J by 2 bases, with 15 bases left in between. The CDR3 region has the DNA TGCGCCAGCAAAATATCCTCAGGGGGCAATCAGCCCCAGCATTTT. Residues: CASKISSGGNQPQHF.